The 27 T cell receptor beta chains presented below share a single source sample, sequenced in a study of regulatory T cells in long-lasting Graves disease. Relying on iRepertoire HTBI primers and Arm-PCR of CDR3 regions, the team built TCR beta libraries. TCRdb re-called the multiplex PCR reads through MiXCR, storing one row per CDR3 protein. The table has under 450,000 distinct CDR3 sequences, about a sixth seen once. Indicated time point: newly diagnosed GD, antithyroid drugs for less than 3 months. TCR sequences were obtained from RNA taken from PBMCs. This sample was also put to use in a study of T cells in Graves' hyperthyroidism and ophthalmopathy.

This specimen was peripheral blood mononuclear cells (PBMCs), taken at new diagnosis, from a patient treated with antithyroid drugs. Every receptor here comes from a woman aged 18-29 years with Graves disease.

This clonotype was seen a handful of times. This chain uses TRBV27 with TRBJ1-4; possible D gene TRBD1, 5 bases. Germline-derived CDR1 and CDR2 are MNHEY and SMNVEV (reference sequence). V was pared by 2 bases and J by 3 bases, with 25 bases between. The CDR3 has 20 amino acids. CDR3 sequence reads: CASSLPPTGLLGRPNEKLFF. The CDR3 DNA follows: TGTGCCAGCAGTTTACCCCCCACGGGGCTATTAGGACGGCCTAATGAAAAACTGTTTTTT. Drawing the rest from reference TRBV27 and TRBJ1-4, the complete variable domain is EAQVTQNPRYLITVTGKKLTVTCSQNMNHEYMSWYRQDPGLGLRQIYYSMNVEVTDKGDVPEGYKVSRKEKRNFPLILESPSPNQTSLYFCASSLPPTGLLGRPNEKLFFGSGTQLSVL.

This clonotype was recorded many times. The genes are TRBV4-2 and TRBJ2-5; no reliable D call. This CDR3 is 12 amino acids long. Trimming pared 0 bases from V and 9 bases from J, leaving 8 bases between. Germline V lookup: CDR1 LGHNA, CDR2 YNFKEQ. The CDR3 region is CASSQDQVAQYF. The DNA of the CDR3 is TGTGCCAGCAGCCAAGATCAAGTAGCCCAGTACTTC.

This sequence joins TRBV6-4 and TRBJ1-2; 7 positions agree with TRBD1. The germline V gene encodes CDR1 MRHNA and CDR2 SNTAGT. Unmatched junction bases numbered 8, after V lost 6 bases and J lost 7 bases. CDR3 length: 13 amino acids. The CDR3 bases are TGTGCCAGCAGCGAGACAGGGATCGGTGGCTACACCTTC. As protein: CASSETGIGGYTF.

The chain joins TRBV15 to TRBJ2-7; D unresolved. The length of the CDR3 is 13 residues. Per the germline V gene, CDR1 is LNHNV and CDR2 is YYDKDF (reference sequence). V was trimmed by 0 bases and J by 2 bases, leaving 5 bases between them. CDR3 sequence (DNA): TGTGCCACCAGCAGAGAAGAGACCTACGAGCAGTACTTC. Amino acids: CATSREETYEQYF.

This clonotype was seen at least ten times. The genes are TRBV7-2 and TRBJ2-1, with D uncertain. The CDR3 has 14 amino acids. Germline assignment: CDR1 SGHTA and CDR2 FQGNSA. The V and J ends lost 3 bases and 0 bases respectively, with 6 bases between them. CDR3 protein: CASSFVSSYNEQFF. The CDR3 region has the DNA TGTGCCAGCAGCTTTGTGAGCTCCTACAATGAGCAGTTCTTC. The full variable domain, with the rest looked up from reference TRBV7-2 and TRBJ2-1, is GAGVSQSPSNKVTEKGKDVELRCDPISGHTALYWYRQSLGQGLEFLIYFQGNSAPDKSGLPSDRFSAERTGGSVSTLTIQRTQQEDSAVYLCASSFVSSYNEQFFGPGTRLTVL.

At least ten counts were recorded for this clonotype. J is TRBJ2-1 and V is TRBV4-1; D could derive from TRBD1 or TRBD2 (5 bases each). V lost 0 bases, J lost 6 bases, and 18 bases lay in between. Germline loops: CDR1 MGHRA, CDR2 YSYEKL. The CDR3 totals 17 residues. The CDR3 bases are TGCGCCAGCAGCCAAGATGCGACGGGGCCCTACAGCAATGAGCAGTTCTTC. This codes for CASSQDATGPYSNEQFF.

There are a few counts of this clonotype. DNA of the CDR3: TGTGCCAGCAGCTCCCGGACAGATCAAGAGACCCAGTACTTC. This encodes CASSSRTDQETQYF. The V gene is TRBV11-3, the J gene TRBJ2-5, with D tentatively TRBD1 (6 bases). The V gene's germline CDR1 is SGHNT and CDR2 YENEEA. CDR3 size: 14 residues. The V and J ends lost 4 bases and 2 bases respectively, with 11 bases between them.

There are many counts of this clonotype. The gene calls are TRBV9 and TRBJ1-1; D not resolved. The CDR3 loop spans 15 amino acids. V was cut by 0 bases and J by 4 bases, with 13 bases left in between. Looked up from germline, CDR1 is SGDLS and CDR2 is YYNGEE. The CDR3 coding sequence is TGTGCCAGCAGCGTAGGGGTAGGTGTGGGCACTGAAGCTTTCTTT. Amino acid sequence: CASSVGVGVGTEAFF.

On this clonotype itself: A much larger clone lies a single base off, so this may be a read error. The CDR3 protein is CASSPPLGGGGSYERYF. DNA of the CDR3: TGTGCCAGCTCACCCCCACTAGGGGGAGGGGGCTCCTACGAGCGGTACTTC. The chain couples TRBV18 to TRBJ2-7; TRBD1 or TRBD2 may be the D gene (7 bases each). The CDR3 consists of 17 residues. The V gene's germline CDR1 is KGHSH and CDR2 LQKENI.

This clonotype was seen more than once but under ten times. The chain uses TRBV24-1 and TRBJ2-5, with D maybe TRBD2 (5 bases). V shed 5 bases and J shed 0 bases, with 12 bases lying between them. CDR3 size: 15 residues. The germline V gene has CDR1 KGHDR and CDR2 SFDVKD. CDR3 DNA: TGTGCCACCAGTGCCTCGGGGTGGGACCAAGAGACCCAGTACTTC. Protein: CATSASGWDQETQYF.

This clonotype showed up just a few times. One end of the junction fails to match germline, which may point to a read error. J is TRBJ2-1 and V is TRBV12-5; TRBD1 agrees at 9 bases. This CDR3 is 11 amino acids long. The germline V gene encodes CDR1 LGHNT and CDR2 FRNRAP. DNA of the CDR3: TGTGCTAGTGGTACGGACAGGGGAAAGGTCTTC. Translated, it gives CASGTDRGKVF. Complete variable domain (other parts from reference TRBV12-5 and TRBJ2-1): DARVTQTPRHKVTEMGQEVTMRCQPILGHNTVFWYRQTMMQGLELLAYFRNRAPLDDSGMPKDRFSAEMPDATLATLKIQPSEPRDSAVYFCASGTDRGKVFGPGTRLTVL.

The table lists this clonotype with many counts. The chain uses TRBV27 and TRBJ2-1, with D uncertain. The CDR3 sequence is 13 residues long. Germline V CDR1 and CDR2: MNHEY, SMNVEV (reference sequence). The V end lost 5 bases, the J end lost 1 base, and 6 bases lay between the germline ends. Here the CDR3 reads CASSDISYNEQFF. The CDR3 DNA sequence: TGTGCCAGCAGTGACATATCCTACAATGAGCAGTTCTTC.

In this sample, this clonotype turned up a few times. The chain has TRBV2 and TRBJ1-4; no firm D call. The germline gives CDR1 SNHLY, CDR2 FYNNEI. CDR3 size: 11 residues. The ends were cut back, 11 bases at V and 8 bases at J, with 12 bases in the middle. Written as DNA, the CDR3 is TGTGCCGCGGGAGCCGGGGAAAAACTGTTTTTT. It encodes CAAGAGEKLFF.

This clonotype was detected many times. V and J are TRBV5-1 and TRBJ2-1; D perhaps matches TRBD1 (6 bases). CDR3 length: 15 residues. Germline CDR1 SGHRS, CDR2 YFSETQ. V was shortened by 0 bases and J by 12 bases, with 19 bases between the two germline ends. For the CDR3, the DNA is TGCGCCAGCAGCTTGGGGGGGCCGGGGCCCCGAGTGCAGTTCTTC. Encoded protein: CASSLGGPGPRVQFF.

This clonotype was detected ten times or more. The CDR3 nucleotides are TGTGCCAGCAGTGGGGGGACAGGGGGCGCCTATGGCTACACCTTC. It yields the protein CASSGGTGGAYGYTF. This rearrangement joins TRBV2 to TRBJ1-2, with 12 nucleotides matching TRBD1. Losses at the gene ends were 4 bases for V and 4 bases for J; bases not matched to a gene: 4. The CDR3 is 15 residues long. CDR1 and CDR2 from the germline V gene are SNHLY and FYNNEI.

DNA of the CDR3: TGTGCCAGCAGTCCGGGACAGGGATTCAATCAGCCCCAGCATTTT. Translating gives CASSPGQGFNQPQHF. The rearrangement joins TRBV28 to TRBJ1-5, with 9 bases identical to TRBD1. From germline, CDR1 is MDHEN and CDR2 SYDVKM. V gave up 5 bases and J gave up 3 bases; unmatched junction bases: 5. This CDR3 is 15 amino acids long.

This clonotype has ten or more counts. The V gene is TRBV28, the J gene TRBJ1-2; TRBD1 is a possible D gene (5 bases). Trimming pared 6 bases from V and 4 bases from J, leaving 15 bases between. In germline, CDR1 is MDHEN, CDR2 SYDVKM. The CDR3 length is 14 residues. CDR3 bases: TGTGCCAGCAGGTTCACCGGGGGTGGCTATGGCTACACCTTC. Translating gives CASRFTGGGYGYTF.

This clonotype has ten or more counts. The chain links TRBV7-3 to TRBJ2-1; the match to TRBD2 covers 7 bases. The CDR3 is 18 amino acids. J lost 4 bases, V lost 5 bases, and 17 bases had no gene match. CDR1 and CDR2 from the germline V gene are SGHTA and FQGTGA. The CDR3 here is CASSPRTRNSGGYNEQFF. The CDR3 DNA is TGTGCCAGCAGCCCCCGAACGAGGAACTCGGGGGGTTACAATGAGCAGTTCTTC.

This clonotype was observed many times. The chain employs TRBV28 and TRBJ1-2; no definite D call. CDR3 length: 13 amino acids. Trimming took 3 bases from V and 6 from J, leaving 11 bases between them. Germline values: CDR1 MDHEN, CDR2 SYDVKM. The CDR3 DNA sequence: TGTGCCAGCAGTTTGAACCCCGGGGATGGCTACACCTTC. Amino acids: CASSLNPGDGYTF.

The chain combines TRBV5-4 with TRBJ1-1; D is ambiguous. The CDR3 totals 16 residues. Germline CDR1 is SGHNT and CDR2 is YYREEE (reference sequence). V lost 0 bases, J lost 0 bases, and 12 bases lay in between. CDR3 sequence: CASSLGATRMNTEAFF. Written as DNA, the CDR3 is TGTGCCAGCAGCTTGGGGGCAACGAGAATGAACACTGAAGCTTTCTTT.

This clonotype was recorded at least ten times. V and J are TRBV20-1 and TRBJ2-7, with 8 bases matching TRBD2. There are 14 residues in the CDR3. Trimming at V came to 6 bases and at J to 9 bases, leaving 16 bases not matched to a gene. Germline V CDR1 and CDR2: DFQATT, SNEGSKA (reference sequence). The CDR3 coding sequence is TGCAGTGCAAACTACGGGGGGGCACTAGGGGTGCAGTACTTC. Protein sequence: CSANYGGALGVQYF.

This clonotype has a handful of counts. The CDR3, as DNA: TGCGCCAGCAGCCAAGACCGTCAGATCTACGAGCAGTACTTC. This sequence encodes CASSQDRQIYEQYF. The V gene is TRBV4-1, the J gene TRBJ2-7; no firm D call. The germline CDR1 and CDR2 sequences are MGHRA and YSYEKL. Between the trimmed V and J ends, which lost 0 bases and 3 bases, there was a span of 9 bases. This CDR3 has 14 amino acids.

There are many counts of this clonotype. This sequence joins TRBV6-2 or TRBV6-3 and TRBJ2-3, with TRBD2 matching 9 bases. Trimming took 8 bases from V and 3 from J; bases not matched to a gene: 3. The germline V gene encodes CDR1 MNHEY and CDR2 SVGEGT. This CDR3 region has 13 residues. The CDR3 bases are TGTGCCAGCCCCAGCGGGGGGACAGATACGCAGTATTTT. Amino acids: CASPSGGTDTQYF.

This sequence joins TRBV19 and TRBJ2-1; 7 bases match TRBD2. V trimming: 6 bases; J trimming: 7 bases; junction bases outside the gene matches: 18. In germline, CDR1 is LNHDA, CDR2 SQIVND (reference sequence). This CDR3 contains 17 residues. In nucleotides, the CDR3 is TGTGCCAGTAGGGCTGGCTTACTAGCGCCGCCGGTTAATGAGCAGTTCTTC. It encodes CASRAGLLAPPVNEQFF.

This clonotype was observed at least ten times. The rearrangement links TRBV27 to TRBJ2-1, with 9 bases identical to TRBD2. CDR3 length equals 16 residues. J lost 6 bases, V lost 2 bases, and 8 bases had no gene match. Germline-derived CDR1 and CDR2 are MNHEY and SMNVEV (reference sequence). CDR3 DNA: TGTGCCAGCAGTTTACTCGGGCGGGAGGGTTTCAATGAGCAGTTCTTC. Translated: CASSLLGREGFNEQFF.

This chain links TRBV29-1 with TRBJ1-4; D perhaps matches TRBD1 (5 bases). There are 12 residues in the CDR3. The V end was cut by 7 bases, the J end by 10 bases, with 16 bases between. Germline V gene data show CDR1 as SQVTM and CDR2 as ANQGSEA. The CDR3 DNA is TGCAGCGGGGGACCGCCGGGGGGAAAACTGTTTTTT. Translating it yields CSGGPPGGKLFF.

This clonotype was seen repeatedly, ten times or more. The chain is built from TRBV5-1 and TRBJ1-2; 8 nucleotides match TRBD1. J lost 2 bases, V lost 2 bases, and 8 bases had no gene match. This CDR3 is 16 amino acids long. Germline CDR1 SGHRS, CDR2 YFSETQ. In nucleotides, the CDR3 is TGCGCCAGCAGCTTCCAAACCGGGACAGGCAACTATGGCTACACCTTC. It is translated as CASSFQTGTGNYGYTF.